One and the same sample provided the 18 T cell receptor beta chains below, sequenced in a study of blood T cell repertoires in COVID-19. Assay used: immunoSEQ multiplex PCR; TCRdb lists only in-frame clones, some missing. The data contain about 300,000 clones, around 86% of them seen just once; the ten biggest clones take up roughly 1.6%. Sample: peripheral blood. All receptors come from a woman in her 40s who had recovered from COVID-19.

The chain recombines TRBV7-9 with TRBJ1-2; unclear D gene. The CDR3 length is 14 residues. Germline-derived CDR1 and CDR2 are SEHNR and FQNEAQ (reference sequence). The germline V and J ends were trimmed by 0 bases and 4 bases, with 9 bases remaining between them. The CDR3: CASSLAAYTYGYTF. In DNA form, the CDR3 reads TGTGCCAGCAGCTTAGCCGCCTATACCTATGGCTACACCTTC.

The V call is TRBV2, the J call TRBJ2-5, with a possible D match to TRBD2 (5 bases). V was cut by 8 bases and J by 3 bases, with 16 bases left in between. The germline CDR1 and CDR2 sequences are SNHLY and FYNNEI. The CDR3 extends over 14 amino acids. CDR3 protein: CASGRALAEETQYF. CDR3 DNA sequence: TGTGCCAGCGGTCGGGCGCTAGCCGAAGAGACCCAGTACTTC.

For the CDR3, the DNA is TGTGCCAGCAGCGCAACCACAGGGGGCGGATACTATGGCTACACCTTC. It encodes CASSATTGGGYYGYTF. This sequence joins TRBV9 and TRBJ1-2; TRBD1 agrees at 9 bases. Germline CDR1 reads SGDLS; CDR2 reads YYNGEE. Trimming at V came to 3 bases and at J to 3 bases, leaving 9 bases not matched to a gene. The CDR3 length is 16 residues.

This rearrangement joins TRBV2 to TRBJ2-5, with a weak D call TRBD2 (7 bases). V lost 7 bases and J 2 bases, leaving 17 bases between the germline ends. The CDR3 runs to 15 residues. Germline assignment: CDR1 SNHLY and CDR2 FYNNEI. Here the CDR3 DNA reads TGTGCCAGCAAAGAGGGGGGGAAAGGGCAAGAGACCCAGTACTTC. Amino acid sequence: CASKEGGKGQETQYF.

The rearrangement uses TRBV6-1 and TRBJ1-2; D perhaps matches TRBD1 (6 bases). V was pared by 8 bases and J by 3 bases, with 10 bases between. CDR3 length: 12 amino acids. The germline CDR1 and CDR2 sequences are MNHNS and SASEGT. CDR3: CASSPGDYGYTF. CDR3 DNA: TGTGCCAGCTCTCCAGGGGACTATGGCTACACCTTC.

The chain recombines TRBV18 with TRBJ1-1; D perhaps matches TRBD1 (5 bases). CDR1 is KGHSH and CDR2 is LQKENI in the germline V gene. This CDR3 contains 13 residues. V lost 1 base and J 7 bases, leaving 10 bases between the germline ends. This CDR3 reads CASSPQGLSEAFF. The CDR3 nucleotides read TGTGCCAGCTCACCACAGGGGCTGAGTGAAGCTTTCTTT.

This clone was recorded once. The chain recombines TRBV4-3 with TRBJ1-6; 7 bases line up with TRBD1. The CDR3 length is 16 residues. Trimming removed 0 bases from V and 3 bases from J; junction bases left unmatched: 2. Germline lookup yields CDR1 LGHNA and CDR2 YSLEER. CDR3 amino acids: CASSQDGDSYNSPLHF. In nucleotides, the CDR3 is TGCGCCAGCAGCCAAGATGGGGACAGCTATAATTCACCCCTCCACTTT.

The rearrangement links TRBV5-4 to TRBJ1-1, with 9 bases fitting TRBD1. Germline V gene data show CDR1 as SGHNT and CDR2 as YYREEE (reference sequence). The CDR3 loop spans 15 amino acids. J lost 3 bases, V lost 4 bases, and 7 bases had no gene match. The CDR3 nucleotides are TGTGCCAGCAGCCCCCTCCGACAGGGGGACACTGAAGCTTTCTTT. The encoded protein is CASSPLRQGDTEAFF.

The V call is TRBV14, the J call TRBJ2-1; 9 nucleotides align to TRBD1. Per germline, CDR1 SGHDN and CDR2 FVKESK. After removal of 1 base from V and 4 bases from J, the junction contained 5 bases not matched to a gene. This CDR3 is 16 amino acids long. Written as DNA, the CDR3 is TGTGCCAGCAGCCAAGCTGGGGACAGGGTTTACAATGAGCAGTTCTTC. The encoded protein is CASSQAGDRVYNEQFF.

This clone was detected many times. The chain uses TRBV7-8 and TRBJ1-2, with D perhaps TRBD1 (6 bases). Per the germline V gene, CDR1 is SGHVS and CDR2 is FQNEAQ. The CDR3 is made up of 13 amino acids. V shed 1 base and J shed 5 bases, with 8 bases lying between them. CDR3 bases: TGTGCCAGCAGCTTAGAGCAGGGGTATGGCTACACCTTC. This codes for CASSLEQGYGYTF. Drawing the rest from reference TRBV7-8 and TRBJ1-2, the complete variable domain is GAGVSQSPRYKVAKRGQDVALRCDPISGHVSLFWYQQALGQGPEFLTYFQNEAQLDKSGLPSDRFFAERPEGSVSTLKIQRTQQEDSAVYLCASSLEQGYGYTFGSGTRLTVV.

This clone was counted a single time. The sample holds other DNA sequences that translate to the same CDR3. The J gene is TRBJ1-6, the V gene TRBV6-5; TRBD1 aligns across 9 bases. J was trimmed by 9 bases and V by 0 bases; bases with no gene match: 3. This CDR3 region has 15 residues. Germline V lookup: CDR1 MNHEY, CDR2 SVGAGI. This CDR3 reads CASSYSPTGGSPLHF. The CDR3 region has the DNA TGTGCCAGCAGTTACTCGCCGACAGGGGGTTCACCCCTCCACTTT.

V usage is TRBV5-4 and J usage is TRBJ2-1, with TRBD2 matching over 8 bases. The CDR3 is made up of 15 amino acids. Germline-derived CDR1 and CDR2 are SGHNT and YYREEE (reference sequence). The V gene end was trimmed by 0 bases and the J gene end by 10 bases; junction bases not matched to a gene: 9. The CDR3 DNA is TGTGCCAGCAGCTTGGCAGCGGGGGCAACGGGGGAGCAGTTCTTC. Its protein product is CASSLAAGATGEQFF.

The gene calls are TRBV7-2 and TRBJ2-7; D is unresolved. Germline lookup yields CDR1 SGHTA and CDR2 FQGNSA. This CDR3 comprises 14 residues. V lost 5 bases to trimming and J lost 3 bases, with 14 bases between them. The CDR3 sequence is CASSLLRLDYEQYF. In nucleotides, the CDR3 is TGTGCCAGCAGCCTACTTCGCCTAGACTACGAGCAGTACTTC.

This sequence joins TRBV7-2 and TRBJ2-7; 9 bases align to TRBD1. The trim removed 4 bases at V and 1 base at J, leaving 11 bases unmatched. CDR1 and CDR2 (germline): SGHTA, FQGNSA. The CDR3 sequence is 17 residues long. The CDR3 protein is CASSSQAGTGTSYEQYF. DNA for the CDR3: TGTGCCAGCAGCTCGCAGGCCGGGACAGGGACTTCCTACGAGCAGTACTTC.

This sequence joins TRBV3-1 (or the pseudogene TRBV3-2) and TRBJ2-5; 9 nucleotides align to TRBD1. Germline CDR1 and CDR2: LGHDT and YNNKEL (reference sequence). The CDR3 totals 15 residues. J lost 6 bases, V lost 0 bases, and 5 bases had no gene match. CDR3 bases: TGTGCCAGCAGCCAAGATGTGACAGGGGGAAAGACCCAGTACTTC. It specifies CASSQDVTGGKTQYF.

This chain joins TRBV29-1 and TRBJ2-3; D not certain. The CDR3 has 13 residues. Germline V gives CDR1 SQVTM, CDR2 ANQGSEA. V lost 4 bases and J 0 bases, leaving 8 bases between the germline ends. The CDR3 here is CSVGMASTDTQYF. The CDR3 region has the DNA TGCAGCGTTGGTATGGCTAGCACAGATACGCAGTATTTT.

The chain uses TRBV7-8 and TRBJ2-7; 7 bases agree with TRBD1. This CDR3 is built from 13 residues. Per germline, CDR1 SGHVS and CDR2 FQNEAQ. V was clipped by 2 bases and J by 5 bases; unmatched bases: 3. CDR3 region: CASSLFQGDEQYF. CDR3 DNA: TGTGCCAGCAGCTTATTCCAGGGGGACGAGCAGTACTTC.

V gene TRBV2 combines with J gene TRBJ2-1; 7 nucleotides line up with TRBD1. The CDR3 totals 21 residues. Germline assignment: CDR1 SNHLY and CDR2 FYNNEI. J was trimmed by 1 base and V by 2 bases; bases with no gene match: 20. The CDR3 DNA follows: TGTGCCAGCAGTGAATCCCGAAGAGAGGGGGCAGCATTTGGATCCTACAATGAGCAGTTCTTC. It specifies CASSESRREGAAFGSYNEQFF. The full variable domain, its missing parts supplied by reference TRBV2 and TRBJ2-1, is EPEVTQTPSHQVTQMGQEVILRCVPISNHLYFYWYRQILGQKVEFLVSFYNNEISEKSEIFDDQFSVERPDGSNFTLKIRSTKLEDSAMYFCASSESRREGAAFGSYNEQFFGPGTRLTVL.